A single sample gave rise to the 28 T cell receptor beta chains below, sequenced in a study of shared clonotypes between healthy human individuals (dated by TCRdb to about 2020). Libraries came from the immunoSEQ multiplex PCR assay. TCRdb limited this immuneACCESS table to in-frame rearrangements with V and J called. A share of clones is missing; checked studies link under half to unresolved V genes, and the rest is unexplained. The sample table records a few million clones; approximately 96% of these occur just once. The ten top clones hold roughly 0.13% of the sample. The sequencing sample was made of naive CD4+ T cells sorted from blood. This sample's cell subset or site label indicates: CD45RA+ positively selected. These receptors all stem from a man younger than 35 in good health.

This clone showed up just a few times. The sample contains more than one DNA sequence encoding this CDR3. The rearrangement uses TRBV6-5 and TRBJ1-1; D is undetermined. Trimming removed 0 bases from V and 1 base from J, with 6 bases in between. There are 14 residues in the CDR3. CDR1 and CDR2 (germline): MNHEY, SVGAGI. For the CDR3, the DNA is TGTGCCAGCAGTTACTCGACCGGGAACACTGAAGCTTTCTTT. This translates into CASSYSTGNTEAFF.

The V gene is TRBV7-8, the J gene TRBJ2-5; 10 positions agree with TRBD2. V lost 3 bases, J lost 0 bases, and 7 bases stayed unmatched. CDR3 length: 17 residues. CDR1 SGHVS and CDR2 FQNEAQ come from the germline V gene. CDR3 in DNA: TGTGCCAGCAGCTTCGGAACCGGGACTAGCGACCAAGAGACCCAGTACTTC. Amino acid sequence: CASSFGTGTSDQETQYF.

The rearrangement joins TRBV30 to TRBJ2-1; TRBD1 matches 8 bases. Germline V gene data show CDR1 as GTSNPN and CDR2 as SVGIG (reference sequence). The CDR3 runs to 13 residues. V lost 0 bases to trimming and J lost 7 bases; unmatched junction nucleotides: 2. The CDR3: CAWSVRGQNEQFF. The DNA for the CDR3 is TGTGCCTGGAGTGTCAGGGGGCAGAATGAGCAGTTCTTC.

The chain joins TRBV19 to TRBJ2-3; 16 nucleotides match TRBD2. The CDR3 runs to 19 residues. V was pared by 4 bases and J by 0 bases, with 7 bases of the junction left unmatched. Germline CDR1 and CDR2: LNHDA and SQIVND (reference sequence). CDR3 coding DNA: TGTGCCAGTAGTAGGGGACTAGCGGGAGGGGGGTCGAGCACAGATACGCAGTATTTT. Translated: CASSRGLAGGGSSTDTQYF.

In DNA, the CDR3 is TGTGCCAGCAGGACGGACGGTTATGGCTACACCTTC. Residues: CASRTDGYGYTF. This chain joins TRBV2 and TRBJ1-2; D is ambiguous. CDR1 SNHLY and CDR2 FYNNEI come from the germline V gene. The CDR3 has 12 residues. V was pared by 6 bases and J by 5 bases, with 10 bases between. The variable domain in full, with the rest retrieved from reference TRBV2 and TRBJ1-2, is EPEVTQTPSHQVTQMGQEVILRCVPISNHLYFYWYRQILGQKVEFLVSFYNNEISEKSEIFDDQFSVERPDGSNFTLKIRSTKLEDSAMYFCASRTDGYGYTFGSGTRLTVV.

This chain uses TRBV27 with TRBJ1-1; D may be TRBD1 (6 bases). The V end was cut by 2 bases, the J end by 4 bases, with 14 bases between. This CDR3 contains 15 residues. The germline CDR1 and CDR2 sequences are MNHEY and SMNVEV (reference sequence). The CDR3, as DNA: TGTGCCAGCAGTTTAACAGGGTCTGGCGGCACTGAAGCTTTCTTT. It translates to CASSLTGSGGTEAFF.

The chain uses TRBV5-1 and TRBJ1-1; D is ambiguous. CDR1 SGHRS and CDR2 YFSETQ come from the germline V gene. There are 14 residues in the CDR3. V dropped 0 bases and J dropped 3 bases, with 9 bases sitting between them. The CDR3 DNA reads TGCGCCAGCAGCTTGGTCCTTGGAGACACTGAAGCTTTCTTT. This encodes CASSLVLGDTEAFF. Complete variable domain (other parts from reference TRBV5-1 and TRBJ1-1): KAGVTQTPRYLIKTRGQQVTLSCSPISGHRSVSWYQQTPGQGLQFLFEYFSETQRNKGNFPGRFSGRQFSNSRSEMNVSTLELGDSALYLCASSLVLGDTEAFFGQGTRLTVV.

The CDR3 loop reads CASSTTSSGADNEQFF. DNA of the CDR3: TGTGCCAGCAGCACGACATCTAGCGGAGCGGACAATGAGCAGTTCTTC. The rearrangement links TRBV7-3 to TRBJ2-1, with TRBD2 identical over 7 bases. This CDR3 comprises 16 residues. The germline gives CDR1 SGHTA, CDR2 FQGTGA. After removal of 5 bases from V and 5 bases from J, the junction contained 12 bases not matched to a gene.

The V call is TRBV6-5, the J call TRBJ2-7; 10 bases fit TRBD2. CDR1 and CDR2 (germline): MNHEY, SVGAGI. This CDR3 region has 15 residues. Germline trimming cut 3 bases from V and 5 bases from J; bases unmatched to any gene: 7. The CDR3 bases are TGTGCCAGCAGTTATAGCCCTAGCGGGAGCCACGAGCAGTACTTC. Translation: CASSYSPSGSHEQYF.

This clone showed up just once. The V and J genes are TRBV28 and TRBJ2-5; D might be TRBD1 (5 bases). The CDR3 covers 14 residues. CDR1 is MDHEN, CDR2 SYDVKM, per germline. The V gene lost 3 bases and the J gene lost 2 bases, with 10 bases spanning the gap. The CDR3 DNA reads TGTGCCAGCAGTTTGATCGACAGACAAGAGACCCAGTACTTC. Protein product: CASSLIDRQETQYF.

The rearrangement links TRBV4-1 to TRBJ1-4, with a tentative D call TRBD1 (5 bases). V lost 1 base, J lost 1 base, and 7 bases lay in between. This CDR3 spans 15 amino acids. Per the germline V gene, CDR1 is MGHRA and CDR2 is YSYEKL. The CDR3 protein is CASSQAGGTNEKLFF. CDR3 bases: TGCGCCAGCAGCCAAGCTGGGGGAACTAATGAAAAACTGTTTTTT.

V gene TRBV21-1 combines with J gene TRBJ1-4. TRBV21-1 is an annotated pseudogene. The CDR3 spans 17 residues. The CDR3 nucleotides read TGTGCCAGCAGCAAAGGAGAAGAGAATAAGCCTAATGAAAAACTGTTTTTT. Amino acids: CASSKGEENKPNEKLFF.

This rearrangement joins TRBV28 to TRBJ2-1, with D possibly TRBD1 on 6 matching bases. V was pared by 11 bases and J by 8 bases, with 16 bases between. The CDR3 covers 12 residues. Germline lookup yields CDR1 MDHEN and CDR2 SYDVKM. CDR3 sequence reads: CAGRTGKDEQFF. In nucleotides, the CDR3 is TGTGCCGGACGTACAGGGAAGGATGAGCAGTTCTTC.

The rearrangement joins TRBV30 to TRBJ2-7, with D possibly being TRBD2 (6 bases). The V gene lost 7 bases and the J gene lost 1 base, with 14 bases spanning the gap. Germline V gene lookup returns CDR1 GTSNPN and CDR2 SVGIG (reference sequence). This CDR3 comprises 13 residues. CDR3 region: CASEGIGSYEQYF. In nucleotides, the CDR3 is TGTGCCTCGGAGGGTATTGGATCCTACGAGCAGTACTTC.

A single count supports this clone. The chain links TRBV28 to TRBJ1-6, with D possibly matching TRBD1 (6 bases). The germline V and J ends were trimmed by 6 bases and 7 bases, with 13 bases remaining between them. Per the germline V gene, CDR1 is MDHEN and CDR2 is SYDVKM. This CDR3 contains 14 residues. In DNA, the CDR3 is TGTGCCAGCAGACCCGGACAGTTGAATTCACCCCTCCACTTT. Its protein product is CASRPGQLNSPLHF.

V and J are TRBV5-1 and TRBJ2-3; no reliable D call. CDR1 is SGHRS and CDR2 is YFSETQ in the germline V gene. The CDR3 consists of 12 residues. V lost 5 bases to trimming and J lost 6 bases, with 10 bases between them. CDR3 sequence (DNA): TGCGCCAGCAGGGCCTCCCACGATACGCAGTATTTT. It specifies CASRASHDTQYF.

The chain recombines TRBV19 with TRBJ1-2, with D unresolved. V gave up 3 bases and J gave up 4 bases, with 12 bases separating them. Germline CDR1 reads LNHDA; CDR2 reads SQIVND (reference sequence). This CDR3 is built from 14 residues. The DNA of the CDR3 is TGTGCCAGTAGTATGTCTGGGGTCGGCTATGGCTACACCTTC. Translating it yields CASSMSGVGYGYTF.

The chain employs TRBV6-1 and TRBJ2-7; D is possibly TRBD1 or TRBD2 (5 bases each). The CDR3 has 14 residues. Per the germline V gene, CDR1 is MNHNS and CDR2 is SASEGT. V was trimmed by 8 bases and J by 2 bases, leaving 16 bases between them. In DNA, the CDR3 is TGTGCCAGCCGCCGGGCAGGGAGCCCCTACGAGCAGTACTTC. This gives the protein CASRRAGSPYEQYF.

The rearrangement links TRBV9 to TRBJ2-3, with D possibly matching TRBD1 (6 bases). The CDR3 loop spans 15 amino acids. Germline V gene lookup returns CDR1 SGDLS and CDR2 YYNGEE. Trimming removed 0 bases at V and 4 bases at J, with 12 bases between. As DNA, the CDR3 is TGTGCCAGCAGCGTAGATGGGGGCATAGCAGATACGCAGTATTTT. This codes for CASSVDGGIADTQYF.

The chain uses TRBV9 and TRBJ2-7; 8 bases are a match to TRBD1. V shed 3 bases and J 2 bases; nucleotides not matched to a gene: 4. The CDR3 length is 14 residues. Germline loops: CDR1 SGDLS, CDR2 YYNGEE. The CDR3 is CASSATTGAYEQYF. CDR3 in DNA: TGTGCCAGCAGCGCGACGACAGGGGCCTACGAGCAGTACTTC.

With regard to this clone: The sample holds other DNA sequences that translate to the same CDR3. The chain uses TRBV18 and TRBJ2-2; a weak D match, TRBD1 (5 bases). The CDR3 length is 13 residues. CDR1 KGHSH and CDR2 LQKENI come from the germline V gene. V dropped 3 bases and J dropped 4 bases, with 6 bases sitting between them. The CDR3 protein is CASSPDSTGELFF. CDR3 DNA sequence: TGTGCCAGCTCACCCGACAGCACCGGGGAGCTGTTTTTT. The full variable domain, completed using reference TRBV18 and TRBJ2-2, is NAGVMQNPRHLVRRRGQEARLRCSPMKGHSHVYWYRQLPEEGLKFMVYLQKENIIDESGMPKERFSAEFPKEGPSILRIQQVVRGDSAAYFCASSPDSTGELFFGEGSRLTVL.

The CDR3 loop reads CASVSGSVYNEQFF. The CDR3, as DNA: TGTGCCAGCGTGAGCGGGAGCGTTTACAATGAGCAGTTCTTC. This rearrangement joins TRBV11-2 to TRBJ2-1; 8 bases align to TRBD2. The CDR3 covers 14 residues. V trimming: 8 bases; J trimming: 4 bases; junction bases outside the gene matches: 7. Germline V CDR1 and CDR2: SGHAT, FQNNGV.

The CDR3 sequence: CASSPGQGRGDTQYF. The CDR3 nucleotides are TGCGCCAGCAGCCCCGGACAGGGGAGAGGGGATACGCAGTATTTT. This chain uses TRBV5-1 with TRBJ2-3, with 9 positions matching TRBD1. V shed 4 bases and J 6 bases; nucleotides not matched to a gene: 9. In germline, CDR1 is SGHRS, CDR2 YFSETQ. The CDR3 spans 15 residues. Looking up the rest from reference TRBV5-1 and TRBJ2-3 gives the full variable domain: KAGVTQTPRYLIKTRGQQVTLSCSPISGHRSVSWYQQTPGQGLQFLFEYFSETQRNKGNFPGRFSGRQFSNSRSEMNVSTLELGDSALYLCASSPGQGRGDTQYFGPGTRLTVL.

This chain uses TRBV7-3 with TRBJ2-7; D perhaps matches TRBD1 (5 bases). This CDR3 is 14 amino acids long. CDR1 SGHTA and CDR2 FQGTGA come from the germline V gene. The V end lost 0 bases, the J end lost 2 bases, and 8 bases lay between the germline ends. Written as DNA, the CDR3 is TGTGCCAGCAGCTTAACCCAGGGCGCCTACGAGCAGTACTTC. Translated, it gives CASSLTQGAYEQYF.

The chain links TRBV6-6 to TRBJ1-5; 7 bases agree with TRBD1. The ends lost 6 bases at V and 3 bases at J; junction bases unmatched: 8. CDR3 length: 15 residues. Germline values: CDR1 MNHNY, CDR2 SVGAGI (reference sequence). CDR3 loop: CASRIDRAVNQPQHF. As DNA, the CDR3 is TGTGCCAGCAGAATAGACAGGGCGGTCAATCAGCCCCAGCATTTT.

V and J are TRBV25-1 and TRBJ1-2; maybe TRBD1 (6 bases). The CDR3 is 12 residues long. Germline V gene sequence: CDR1 MGHDK, CDR2 SYGVNS. V shed 2 bases and J shed 6 bases, with 7 bases lying between them. This CDR3 is CASSEGGHGYTF. The CDR3, as DNA: TGTGCCAGCAGTGAAGGGGGGCATGGCTACACCTTC.

The J gene is TRBJ1-6, the V gene TRBV6-6; the match to TRBD1 covers 8 bases. Trimming took 6 bases from V and 7 from J; bases not matched to a gene: 11. The CDR3 is 16 amino acids. Germline CDR1 MNHNY, CDR2 SVGAGI (reference sequence). This chain's CDR3 is CASRPSTGAANSPLHF. DNA of the CDR3: TGTGCCAGCAGACCATCGACAGGGGCGGCCAATTCACCCCTCCACTTT.

The chain recombines TRBV5-8 with TRBJ1-5, with D unresolved. V gave up 0 bases and J gave up 0 bases, with 7 bases separating them. CDR1 and CDR2 (germline): SGHTS, YDEGEE. This CDR3 has 15 residues. The CDR3 nucleotides read TGTGCCAGCAGCTTGGAGGACCATAGCAATCAGCCCCAGCATTTT. This encodes CASSLEDHSNQPQHF.